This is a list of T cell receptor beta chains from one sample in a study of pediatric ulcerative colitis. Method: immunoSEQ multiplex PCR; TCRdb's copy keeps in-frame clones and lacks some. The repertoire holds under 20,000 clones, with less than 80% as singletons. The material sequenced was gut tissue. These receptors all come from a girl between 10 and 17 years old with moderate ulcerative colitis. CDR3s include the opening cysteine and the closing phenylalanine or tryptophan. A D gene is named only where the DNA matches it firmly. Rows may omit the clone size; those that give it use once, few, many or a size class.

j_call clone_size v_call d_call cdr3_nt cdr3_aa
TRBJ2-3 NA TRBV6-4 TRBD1 TGTGCCAGCAGTGACTCGGGACAGGGGGCAGATACGCAGTATTTT CASSDSGQGADTQYF
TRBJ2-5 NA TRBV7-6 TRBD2 TGTGCCAGCAGCACCCTCGCAACTAGCGGGGGGAAAGAGACCCAGTACTTC CASSTLATSGGKETQYF
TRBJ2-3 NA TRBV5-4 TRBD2 TGTGCCAGCAGCTTGGCGGGGGGGCCCACAGATACGCAGTATTTT CASSLAGGPTDTQYF
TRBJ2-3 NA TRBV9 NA TGTGCCAGCAGCGCCGGTGGCCGGGGCCCAGATACGCAGTATTTT CASSAGGRGPDTQYF
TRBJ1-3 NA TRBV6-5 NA TGTGCCAGCAGTTACACCCGTAGGGCTGGAAACACCATATATTTT CASSYTRRAGNTIYF
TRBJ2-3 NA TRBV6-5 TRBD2 TGTGCCAGCAGGGGGGGACTAGCGGGCACAGATACGCAGTATTTT CASRGGLAGTDTQYF
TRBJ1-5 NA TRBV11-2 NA TGTGCCAGCAGCTATCAGGGGTTAAGCAATCAGCCCCAGCATTTT CASSYQGLSNQPQHF
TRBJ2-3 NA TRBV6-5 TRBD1 TGTGCCAGCAGTTACTCGGGACAGCTAAGCACAGATACGCAGTATTTT CASSYSGQLSTDTQYF
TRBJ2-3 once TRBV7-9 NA TGTGCCAGCAGCTTAGCATGGGAAGGGGGCACAGATACGCAGTATTTT CASSLAWEGGTDTQYF
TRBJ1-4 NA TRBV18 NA TGTGCCAGCTCACCAGGACAGATTACAACTAATGAAAAACTGTTTTTT CASSPGQITTNEKLFF
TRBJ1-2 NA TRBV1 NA TGCACCAGCGTAAGTGGGACTAAATTTTCTCCCGGCTACACCTTC CTSVSGTKFSPGYTF
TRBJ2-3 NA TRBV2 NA TGTGCCAGCAGTGGGCTTAGGGGACAATCTGGGACAGATACGCAGTATTTT CASSGLRGQSGTDTQYF
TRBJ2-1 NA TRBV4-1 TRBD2 TGCGCCAGCAGCCAAGATGGACTAGCGGGGGCCAAAACACGGTGGTATGAGCAGTTCTTC CASSQDGLAGAKTRWYEQFF
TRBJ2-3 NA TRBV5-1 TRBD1 TGCGCCAGCAGCTCCGAGGGACAGCTCGCAGATACGCAGTATTTT CASSSEGQLADTQYF
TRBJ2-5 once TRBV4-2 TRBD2 TGTGCCAGCAGCGATGGGGGACTAGCGGGAGGGGTAGGAGAGACCCAGTACTTC CASSDGGLAGGVGETQYF
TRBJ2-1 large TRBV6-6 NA TGTGCCATCCGAAAGACAAGCGGGTGGGAGGACAATGAGCAGTTCTTC CAIRKTSGWEDNEQFF
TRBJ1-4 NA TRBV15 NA TGTGCCACCAGCAGAGGGCCTGAAAAACTGTTTTTT CATSRGPEKLFF
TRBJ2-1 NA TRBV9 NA TGTGCCAGCAGTCCTATGGGCGGATACAATGAGCAGTTCTTC CASSPMGGYNEQFF